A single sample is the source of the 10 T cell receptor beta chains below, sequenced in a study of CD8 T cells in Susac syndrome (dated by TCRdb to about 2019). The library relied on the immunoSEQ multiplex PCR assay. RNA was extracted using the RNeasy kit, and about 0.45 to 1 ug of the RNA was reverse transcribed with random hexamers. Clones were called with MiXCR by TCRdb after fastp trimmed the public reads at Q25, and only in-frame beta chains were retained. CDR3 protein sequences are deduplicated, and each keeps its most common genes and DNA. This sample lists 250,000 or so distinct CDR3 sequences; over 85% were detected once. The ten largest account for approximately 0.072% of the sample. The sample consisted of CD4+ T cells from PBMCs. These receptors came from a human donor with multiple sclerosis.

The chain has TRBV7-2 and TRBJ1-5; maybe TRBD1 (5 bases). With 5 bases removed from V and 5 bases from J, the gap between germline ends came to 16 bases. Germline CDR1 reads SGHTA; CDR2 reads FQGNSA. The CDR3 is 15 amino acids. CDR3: CASSTDRDGYQPQHF. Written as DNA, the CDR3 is TGTGCCAGCAGCACGGACCGGGACGGCTATCAGCCCCAGCATTTT.

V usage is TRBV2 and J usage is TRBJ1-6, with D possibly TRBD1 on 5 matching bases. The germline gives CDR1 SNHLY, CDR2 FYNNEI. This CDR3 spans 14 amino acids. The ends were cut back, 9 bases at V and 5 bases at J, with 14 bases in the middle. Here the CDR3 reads CASNRDRDNSPLHF. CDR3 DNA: TGTGCCAGTAACCGGGACCGCGATAATTCACCCCTCCACTTT. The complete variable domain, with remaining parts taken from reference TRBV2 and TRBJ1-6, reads EPEVTQTPSHQVTQMGQEVILRCVPISNHLYFYWYRQILGQKVEFLVSFYNNEISEKSEIFDDQFSVERPDGSNFTLKIRSTKLEDSAMYFCASNRDRDNSPLHFGNGTRLTVT.

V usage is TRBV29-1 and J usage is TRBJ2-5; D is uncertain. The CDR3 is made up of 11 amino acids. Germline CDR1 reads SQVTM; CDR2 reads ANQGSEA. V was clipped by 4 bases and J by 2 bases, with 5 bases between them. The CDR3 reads CSVVQQETQYF. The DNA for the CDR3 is TGCAGCGTTGTTCAGCAAGAGACCCAGTACTTC.

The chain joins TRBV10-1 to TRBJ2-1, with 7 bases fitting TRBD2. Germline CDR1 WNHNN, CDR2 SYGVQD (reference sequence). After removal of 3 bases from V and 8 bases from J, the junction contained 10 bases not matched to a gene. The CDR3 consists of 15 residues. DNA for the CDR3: TGCGCCAGCAGTGAAACTGGCGGGAGCAGCGATGAGCAGTTCTTC. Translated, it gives CASSETGGSSDEQFF.

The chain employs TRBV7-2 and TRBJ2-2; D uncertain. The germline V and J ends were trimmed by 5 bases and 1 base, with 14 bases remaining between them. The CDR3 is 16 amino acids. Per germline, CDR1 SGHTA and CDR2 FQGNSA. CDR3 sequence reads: CASSPGPSWNTGELFF. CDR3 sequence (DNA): TGTGCCAGCAGCCCCGGACCTTCTTGGAACACCGGGGAGCTGTTTTTT.

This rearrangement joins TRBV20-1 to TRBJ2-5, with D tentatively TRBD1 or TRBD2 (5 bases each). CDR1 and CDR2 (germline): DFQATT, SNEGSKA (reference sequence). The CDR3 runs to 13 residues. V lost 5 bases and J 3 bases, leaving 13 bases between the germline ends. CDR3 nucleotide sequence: TGCAGTGCTTTCCGGGACCCCAAAGAGACCCAGTACTTC. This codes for CSAFRDPKETQYF.

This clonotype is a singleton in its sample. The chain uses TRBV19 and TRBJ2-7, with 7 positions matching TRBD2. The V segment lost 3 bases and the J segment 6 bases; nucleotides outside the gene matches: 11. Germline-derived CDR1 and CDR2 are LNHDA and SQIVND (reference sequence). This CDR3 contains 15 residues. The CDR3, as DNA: TGTGCCAGTAGTATGGCCCAGGGAGGGATAGGCGAGCAGTACTTC. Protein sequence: CASSMAQGGIGEQYF.

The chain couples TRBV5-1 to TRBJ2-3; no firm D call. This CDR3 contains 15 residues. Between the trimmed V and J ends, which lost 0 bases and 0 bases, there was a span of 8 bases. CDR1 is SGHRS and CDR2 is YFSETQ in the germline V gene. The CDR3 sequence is CASSLDYSSTDTQYF. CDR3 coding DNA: TGCGCCAGCAGCTTGGACTACTCGAGCACAGATACGCAGTATTTT.

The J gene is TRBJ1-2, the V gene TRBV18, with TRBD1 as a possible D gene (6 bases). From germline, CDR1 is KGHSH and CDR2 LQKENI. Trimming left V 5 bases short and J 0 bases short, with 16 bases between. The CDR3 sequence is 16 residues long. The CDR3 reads CASSRNIDRTNYGYTF. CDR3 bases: TGTGCCAGCTCAAGAAACATCGACAGGACTAACTATGGCTACACCTTC.

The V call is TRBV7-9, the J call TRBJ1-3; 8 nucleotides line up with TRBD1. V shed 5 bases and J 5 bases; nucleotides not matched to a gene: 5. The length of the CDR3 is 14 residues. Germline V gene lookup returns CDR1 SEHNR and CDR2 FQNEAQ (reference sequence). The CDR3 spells CASSTTGDRNTIYF. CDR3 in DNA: TGTGCCAGCAGCACGACAGGGGACCGAAACACCATATATTTT.